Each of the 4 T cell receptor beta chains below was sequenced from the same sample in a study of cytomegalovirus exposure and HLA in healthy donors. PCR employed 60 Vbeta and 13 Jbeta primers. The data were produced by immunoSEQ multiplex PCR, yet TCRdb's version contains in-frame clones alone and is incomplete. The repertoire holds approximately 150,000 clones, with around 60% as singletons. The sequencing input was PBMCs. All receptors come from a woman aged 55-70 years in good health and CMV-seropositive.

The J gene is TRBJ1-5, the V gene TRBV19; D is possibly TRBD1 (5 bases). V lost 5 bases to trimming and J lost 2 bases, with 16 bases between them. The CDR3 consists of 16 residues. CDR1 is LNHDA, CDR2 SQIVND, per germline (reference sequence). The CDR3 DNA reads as TGTGCCAGTAGTGATACAGGCAACTACGGCAATCAGCCCCAGCATTTT. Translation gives CASSDTGNYGNQPQHF.

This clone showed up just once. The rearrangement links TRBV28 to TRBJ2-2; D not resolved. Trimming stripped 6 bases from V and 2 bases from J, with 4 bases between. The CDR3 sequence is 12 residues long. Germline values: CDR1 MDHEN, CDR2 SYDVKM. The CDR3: CASRGNTGELFF. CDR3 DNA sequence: TGTGCCAGCAGGGGCAACACCGGGGAGCTGTTTTTT.

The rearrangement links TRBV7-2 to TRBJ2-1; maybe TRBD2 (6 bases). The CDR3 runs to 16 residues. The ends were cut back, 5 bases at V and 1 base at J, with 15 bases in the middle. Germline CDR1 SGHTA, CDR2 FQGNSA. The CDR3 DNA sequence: TGTGCCAGCAGCCCGGAGGGTAGCCTGTCCTACAATGAGCAGTTCTTC. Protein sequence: CASSPEGSLSYNEQFF.

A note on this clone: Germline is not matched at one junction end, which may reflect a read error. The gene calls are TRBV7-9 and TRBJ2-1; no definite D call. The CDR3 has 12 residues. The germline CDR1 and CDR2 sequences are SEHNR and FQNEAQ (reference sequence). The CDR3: CSSSSTRNEQFF. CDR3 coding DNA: TGTTCCAGCAGCTCAACACGCAATGAGCAGTTCTTC.